This T cell receptor (beta chain) was recorded in a study of blood T cell repertoires in COVID-19. The overall study: Both acute and convalescent COVID-19 samples were obtained from the United States, Italy and Spain.

How the authors handled the data: Amplification of reference gene primers was used by the study to estimate nucleated cell counts. Here immunoSEQ multiplex PCR was the method, and the copy in TCRdb shows in-frame clones only, minus some. V and J calls and clone size come straight from that table; D and trimming were deduced from the DNA. Among under 300,000 clones, around four fifths were seen once, and the ten largest hold 1.9%. Germline-derived CDR1 and CDR2 are LGHDT and YNNKEL (reference sequence). The junction had 13 bases not matched to a gene; V was cut back by 0 bases and J by 7 bases. CDR3 length equals 18 residues.

The sample consisted of peripheral blood. This clonotype was obtained from a man younger than 40 who had recovered from COVID-19. This chain uses TRBV3-1 (or the pseudogene TRBV3-2) with TRBJ2-4; 9 nucleotides align to TRBD2. The CDR3 bases are TGTGCCAGCAGCCAAGATGGCCTAGCGGGGCTACCCTTGAACATTCAGTACTTC. Translated: CASSQDGLAGLPLNIQYF.